The clone carrying this T cell receptor beta chain showed up just once. Its target is unknown. CDR1 is MGHRA, CDR2 YSYEKL, per germline. The CDR3 sequence is 18 residues long. V gave up 4 bases and J gave up 3 bases; unmatched junction bases: 14. Clones were sequenced by immunoSEQ multiplex PCR, and TCRdb holds only the in-frame ones, with some missing. Here the sample spans 20,000 to 25,000 clones, around 94% being singletons. The data belong to a study of T cells in tuberculosis. Across the whole study: CD1B tetramers identified T cells specific for mycobacterial lipid GMM.

Regarding the study as a whole: Shorter CDR3-alpha in active tuberculosis partly drove smaller distances. GEM motif frequencies gave over 60% accuracy; the GMM repertoire gave roughly 90%. GMM-specific TCRs were nearer to active tuberculosis alpha repertoires, suggesting expansion.

The V and J genes are TRBV4-1 and TRBJ1-1; 10 bases fit TRBD1. The sequencing sample was made of PBMCs. This TCR was recovered from a donor between 10 and 35 years old with latent tuberculosis or without tuberculosis infection. Some clones in this sample may be carry-over from other donors' samples. CDR3 protein: CASSRKHFPGTGDTEAFF. The CDR3, as DNA: TGCGCCAGCAGCCGAAAACATTTCCCCGGGACAGGGGACACTGAAGCTTTCTTT.